Listed here is a single T cell receptor beta chain. The sample is drawn from a study of blood T cell repertoires in COVID-19. Assay used: immunoSEQ multiplex PCR; TCRdb lists only in-frame clones, some missing. In the table there are some 460,000 clones, around 90% of which are singletons. Sequenced input: PBMCs or T cells enriched from blood (not recorded which). The receptor was derived from a young woman with acute COVID-19.

The CDR3 coding sequence is TGTGCCAGCAGCCTGACAGGGGACGACACCATATATTTT. Its protein is CASSLTGDDTIYF. The chain uses TRBV3-1 (or the pseudogene TRBV3-2) and TRBJ1-3, with TRBD1 identical over 8 bases. V lost 4 bases to trimming and J lost 8 bases; unmatched junction nucleotides: 4. CDR3 length: 13 residues. Germline lookup yields CDR1 LGHDT and CDR2 YNNKEL (reference sequence).